Ten or more counts support the clone carrying this TCR beta chain. Amplification targeted TCR beta CDR3 regions from RNA transcripts. First-round RT-PCR targeting the TCR CDR3 was performed with the HTBI primer set. TCRdb fed the multiplex PCR reads into MiXCR, producing one record per CDR3 protein. Here the sample spans some 600,000 distinct CDR3 sequences, about 14% being singletons. The source of the sample is a study of T cells in Graves' hyperthyroidism and ophthalmopathy. V was shortened by 5 bases and J by 3 bases, with 14 bases between the two germline ends. Germline V gene data show CDR1 as SEHNR and CDR2 as FQNEAQ (reference sequence). The CDR3 spans 15 residues.

The V call is TRBV7-9, the J call TRBJ2-1; D may match TRBD1 or TRBD2 (5 bases each). Sequenced input: blood. The TCR was taken from a woman aged 25 to 39 with Graves' hyperthyroidism that later progressed to Graves' ophthalmopathy. In DNA, the CDR3 is TGTGCCAGCAGCCTCCAGGGAGCGGTCTACAATGAGCAGTTCTTC. Translation: CASSLQGAVYNEQFF.